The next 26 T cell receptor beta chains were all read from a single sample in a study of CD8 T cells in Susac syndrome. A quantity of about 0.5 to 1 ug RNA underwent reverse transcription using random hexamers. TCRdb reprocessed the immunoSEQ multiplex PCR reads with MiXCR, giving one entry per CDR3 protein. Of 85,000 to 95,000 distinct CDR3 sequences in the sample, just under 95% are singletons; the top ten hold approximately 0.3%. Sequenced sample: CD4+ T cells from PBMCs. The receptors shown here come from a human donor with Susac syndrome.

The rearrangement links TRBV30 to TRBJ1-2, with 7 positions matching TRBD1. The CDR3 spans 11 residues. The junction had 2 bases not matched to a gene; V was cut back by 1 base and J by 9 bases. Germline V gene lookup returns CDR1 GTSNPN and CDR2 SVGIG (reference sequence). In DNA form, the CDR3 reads TGTGCCTGGAGTGGACAGGGCAGCTACACCTTC. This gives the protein CAWSGQGSYTF.

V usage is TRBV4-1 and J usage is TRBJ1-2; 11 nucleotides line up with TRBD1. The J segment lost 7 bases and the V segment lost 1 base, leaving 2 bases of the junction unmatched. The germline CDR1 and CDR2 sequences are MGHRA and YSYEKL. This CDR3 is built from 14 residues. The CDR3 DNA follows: TGCGCCAGCAGCCAAGTCGGACAGGGGGCTGGCTACACCTTC. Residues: CASSQVGQGAGYTF.

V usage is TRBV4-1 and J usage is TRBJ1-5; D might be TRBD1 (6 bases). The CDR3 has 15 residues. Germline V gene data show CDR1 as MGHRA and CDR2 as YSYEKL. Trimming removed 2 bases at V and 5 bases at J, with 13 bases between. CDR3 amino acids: CASSQLDRWDQPQHF. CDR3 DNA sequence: TGCGCCAGCAGCCAACTCGACAGGTGGGATCAGCCCCAGCATTTT.

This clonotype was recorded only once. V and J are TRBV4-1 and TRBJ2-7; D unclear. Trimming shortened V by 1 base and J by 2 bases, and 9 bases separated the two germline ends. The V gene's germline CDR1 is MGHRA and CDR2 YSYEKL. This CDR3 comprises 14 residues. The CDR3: CASSQGTVAYEQYF. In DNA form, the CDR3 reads TGCGCCAGCAGCCAAGGGACGGTGGCCTACGAGCAGTACTTC.

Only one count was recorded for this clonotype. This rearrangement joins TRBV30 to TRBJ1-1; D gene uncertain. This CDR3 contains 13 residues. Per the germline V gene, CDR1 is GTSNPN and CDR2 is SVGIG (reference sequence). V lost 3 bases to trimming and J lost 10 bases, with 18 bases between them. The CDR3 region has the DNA TGTGCCTGGAGATACAGCTCCGAATGGGTAGCTTTCTTT. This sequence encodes CAWRYSSEWVAFF.

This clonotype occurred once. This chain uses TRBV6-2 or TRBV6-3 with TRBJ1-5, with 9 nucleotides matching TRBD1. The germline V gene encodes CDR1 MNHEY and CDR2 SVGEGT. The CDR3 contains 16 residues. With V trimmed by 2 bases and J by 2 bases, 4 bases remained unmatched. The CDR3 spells CASSYPTGGGNQPQHF. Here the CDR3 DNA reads TGTGCCAGCAGTTACCCGACAGGGGGAGGCAATCAGCCCCAGCATTTT.

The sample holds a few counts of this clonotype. CDR3 sequence (DNA): TGTGCCAGCAGCCAAGATCGGGCTAGCGAAGAGACCCAGTACTTC. Amino acids: CASSQDRASEETQYF. This chain connects TRBV4-2 to TRBJ2-5; the D gene is possibly TRBD2 (6 bases). Trimming pared 0 bases from V and 3 bases from J, leaving 11 bases between. This CDR3 is built from 15 residues. CDR1 is LGHNA, CDR2 YNFKEQ, per germline.

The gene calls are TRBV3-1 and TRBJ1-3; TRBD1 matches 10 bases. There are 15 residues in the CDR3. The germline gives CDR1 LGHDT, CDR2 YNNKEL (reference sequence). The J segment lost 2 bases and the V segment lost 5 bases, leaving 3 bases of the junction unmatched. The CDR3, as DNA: TGTGCCAGCAGCTCGGACAGGGGGGCTGGAAACACCATATATTTT. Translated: CASSSDRGAGNTIYF.

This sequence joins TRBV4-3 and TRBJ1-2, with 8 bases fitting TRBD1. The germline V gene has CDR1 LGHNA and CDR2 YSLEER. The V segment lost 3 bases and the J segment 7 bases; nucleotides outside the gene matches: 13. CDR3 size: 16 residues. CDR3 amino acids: CASSQGQANGAGGYTF. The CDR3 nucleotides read TGCGCCAGCAGCCAGGGACAGGCCAACGGGGCTGGTGGCTACACCTTC.

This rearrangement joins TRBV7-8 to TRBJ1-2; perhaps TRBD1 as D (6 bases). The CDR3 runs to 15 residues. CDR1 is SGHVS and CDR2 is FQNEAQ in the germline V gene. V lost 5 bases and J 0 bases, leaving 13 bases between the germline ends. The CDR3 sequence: CASSLRTAANYGYTF. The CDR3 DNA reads TGTGCCAGCAGCCTCCGGACAGCAGCTAACTATGGCTACACCTTC.

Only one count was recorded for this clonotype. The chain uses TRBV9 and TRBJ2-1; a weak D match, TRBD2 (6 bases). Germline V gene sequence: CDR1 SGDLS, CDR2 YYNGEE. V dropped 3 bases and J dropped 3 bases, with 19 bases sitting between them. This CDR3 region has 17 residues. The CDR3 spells CASSAQEGGFIYNEQFF. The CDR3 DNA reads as TGTGCCAGCAGCGCCCAGGAGGGCGGGTTCATCTACAATGAGCAGTTCTTC.

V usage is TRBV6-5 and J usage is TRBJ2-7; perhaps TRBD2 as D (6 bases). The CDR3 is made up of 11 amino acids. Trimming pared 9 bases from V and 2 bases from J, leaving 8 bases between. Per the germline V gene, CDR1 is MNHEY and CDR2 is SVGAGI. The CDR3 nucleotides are TGTGCCAGTCGGGGGACCTACGAGCAGTACTTC. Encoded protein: CASRGTYEQYF.

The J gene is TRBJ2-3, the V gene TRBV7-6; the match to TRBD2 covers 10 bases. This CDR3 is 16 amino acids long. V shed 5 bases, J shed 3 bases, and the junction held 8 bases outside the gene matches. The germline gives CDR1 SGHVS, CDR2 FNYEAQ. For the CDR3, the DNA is TGTGCCAGCAGCCTCCAGCGGGGGGGCCTAACAGATACGCAGTATTTT. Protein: CASSLQRGGLTDTQYF. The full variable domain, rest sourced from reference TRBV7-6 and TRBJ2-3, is GAGVSQSPRYKVTKRGQDVALRCDPISGHVSLYWYRQALGQGPEFLTYFNYEAQQDKSGLPNDRFSAERPEGSISTLTIQRTEQRDSAMYRCASSLQRGGLTDTQYFGPGTRLTVL.

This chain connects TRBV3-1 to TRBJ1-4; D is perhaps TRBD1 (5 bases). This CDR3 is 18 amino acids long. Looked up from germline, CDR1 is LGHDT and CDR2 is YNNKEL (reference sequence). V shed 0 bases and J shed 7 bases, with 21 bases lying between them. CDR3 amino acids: CASSQDGGDSPGSEKLFF. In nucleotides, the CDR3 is TGTGCCAGCAGCCAAGATGGGGGTGACTCGCCCGGGAGTGAAAAACTGTTTTTT.

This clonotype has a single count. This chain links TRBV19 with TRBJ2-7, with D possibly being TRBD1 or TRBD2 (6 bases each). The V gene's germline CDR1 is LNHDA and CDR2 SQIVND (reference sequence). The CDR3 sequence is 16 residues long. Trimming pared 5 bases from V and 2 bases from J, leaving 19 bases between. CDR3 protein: CASSAPPGANPYEQYF. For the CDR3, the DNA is TGTGCCAGTAGTGCCCCCCCGGGGGCGAATCCCTACGAGCAGTACTTC.

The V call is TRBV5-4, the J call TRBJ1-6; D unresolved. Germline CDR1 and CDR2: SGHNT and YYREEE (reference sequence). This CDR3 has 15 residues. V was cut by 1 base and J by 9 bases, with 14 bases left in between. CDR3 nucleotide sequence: TGTGCCAGCAGCTTGAGGGAGGGCCCGGGTTCACCCCTCCACTTT. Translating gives CASSLREGPGSPLHF. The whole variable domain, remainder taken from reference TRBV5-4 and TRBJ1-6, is ETGVTQSPTHLIKTRGQQVTLRCSSQSGHNTVSWYQQALGQGPQFIFQYYREEENGRGNFPPRFSGLQFPNYSSELNVNALELDDSALYLCASSLREGPGSPLHFGNGTRLTVT.

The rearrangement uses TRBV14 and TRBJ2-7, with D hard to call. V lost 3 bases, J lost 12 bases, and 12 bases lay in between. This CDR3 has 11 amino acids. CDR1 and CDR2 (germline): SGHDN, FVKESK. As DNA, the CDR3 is TGTGCCAGCAGCCACGGGTCCCCGTGGTACTTC. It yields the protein CASSHGSPWYF.

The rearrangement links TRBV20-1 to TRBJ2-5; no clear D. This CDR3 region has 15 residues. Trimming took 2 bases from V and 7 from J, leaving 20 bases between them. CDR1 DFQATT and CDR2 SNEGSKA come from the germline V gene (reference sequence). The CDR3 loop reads CSARTLDLIVGTQYF. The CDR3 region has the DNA TGCAGTGCTAGAACCTTAGACTTGATCGTGGGGACCCAGTACTTC.

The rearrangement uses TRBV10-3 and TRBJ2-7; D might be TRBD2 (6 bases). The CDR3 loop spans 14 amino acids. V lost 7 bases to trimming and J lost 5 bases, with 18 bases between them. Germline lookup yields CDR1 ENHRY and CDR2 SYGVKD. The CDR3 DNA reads TGTGCCATCAATAACTTGGCAGGGAGGAACGAGCAGTACTTC. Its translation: CAINNLAGRNEQYF.

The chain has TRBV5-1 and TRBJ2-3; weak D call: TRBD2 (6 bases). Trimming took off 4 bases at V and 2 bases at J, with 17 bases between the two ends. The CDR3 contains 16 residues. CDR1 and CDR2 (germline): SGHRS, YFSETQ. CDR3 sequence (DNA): TGCGCCAGCAGCCACCGTAGCGGTCCCTCCACAGATACGCAGTATTTT. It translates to CASSHRSGPSTDTQYF. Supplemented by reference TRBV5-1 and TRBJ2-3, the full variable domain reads KAGVTQTPRYLIKTRGQQVTLSCSPISGHRSVSWYQQTPGQGLQFLFEYFSETQRNKGNFPGRFSGRQFSNSRSEMNVSTLELGDSALYLCASSHRSGPSTDTQYFGPGTRLTVL.

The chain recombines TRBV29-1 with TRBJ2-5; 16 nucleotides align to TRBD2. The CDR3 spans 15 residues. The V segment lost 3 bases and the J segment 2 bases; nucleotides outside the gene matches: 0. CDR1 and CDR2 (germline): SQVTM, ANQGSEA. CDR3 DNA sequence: TGCAGCGTTGAGGGACTAGCGGGGGGGCAAGAGACCCAGTACTTC. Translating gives CSVEGLAGGQETQYF.

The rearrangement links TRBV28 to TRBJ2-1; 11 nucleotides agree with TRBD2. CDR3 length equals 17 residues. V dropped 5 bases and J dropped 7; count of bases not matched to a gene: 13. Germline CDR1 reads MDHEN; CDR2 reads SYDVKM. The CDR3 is CASSPGLAGVLGNEQFF. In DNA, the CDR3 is TGTGCCAGCAGTCCAGGACTAGCGGGCGTTTTGGGAAATGAGCAGTTCTTC.

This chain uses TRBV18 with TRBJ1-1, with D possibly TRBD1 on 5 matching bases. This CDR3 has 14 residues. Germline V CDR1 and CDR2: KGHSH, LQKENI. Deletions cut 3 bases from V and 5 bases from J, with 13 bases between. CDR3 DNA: TGTGCCAGCTCACCGAGGGGAAGGAATACTGAAGCTTTCTTT. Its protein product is CASSPRGRNTEAFF.

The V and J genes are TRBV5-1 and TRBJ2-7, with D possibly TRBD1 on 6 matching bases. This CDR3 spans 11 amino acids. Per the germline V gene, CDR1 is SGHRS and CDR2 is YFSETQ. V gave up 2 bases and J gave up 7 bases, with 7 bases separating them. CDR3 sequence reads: CASSFGQEQYF. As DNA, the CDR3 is TGCGCCAGCAGCTTTGGACAGGAGCAGTACTTC.

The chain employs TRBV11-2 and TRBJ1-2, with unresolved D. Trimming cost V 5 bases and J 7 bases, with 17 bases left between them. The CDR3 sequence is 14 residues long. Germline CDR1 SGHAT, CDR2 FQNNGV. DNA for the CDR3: TGTGCCAGCAGCGCCAGTTCTATCCGCCTTGGCTACACCTTC. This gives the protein CASSASSIRLGYTF.

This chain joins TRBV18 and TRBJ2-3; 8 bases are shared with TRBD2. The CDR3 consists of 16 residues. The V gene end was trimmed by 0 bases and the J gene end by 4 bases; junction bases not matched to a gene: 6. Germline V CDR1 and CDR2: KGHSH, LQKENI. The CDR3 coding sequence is TGTGCCAGCTCACCACCGCAGCGGGGGTCCGCAGATACGCAGTATTTT. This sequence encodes CASSPPQRGSADTQYF.